These T cell receptor beta chains were read from a single sample in a study of post-analysis software for immune sequencing data. TCRdb itself ran the PCR reads through MiXCR, one entry per CDR3 protein. Here the sample spans about 820,000 distinct CDR3 sequences, about 50% being singletons. The sample comprised blood. The source is a girl between 10 and 17 years old with multiple sclerosis. Each CDR3 is given with its conserved first and last residue. A D gene is named only where the DNA matches it firmly. The listing skips clone size in some rows; elsewhere it reads once, few, many or a size class.

j_call	d_call	v_call	clone_size	cdr3_aa	cdr3_nt
TRBJ1-5	.	TRBV24-1	.	CAQEARPQHF	TGTGCCCAGGAGGCACGGCCCCAGCATTTT
TRBJ2-1	.	TRBV7-3	few	CASSPADSSYNEQFF	TGTGCCAGCAGCCCCGCGGACAGCTCCTACAATGAGCAGTTCTTC
TRBJ2-7	.	TRBV12-3/TRBV12-4	.	CASSSVFGEYEQYF	TGTGCCAGCAGCTCGGTTTTTGGGGAATACGAGCAGTACTTC
TRBJ2-4	.	TRBV9	.	CASSVSPKNIQYF	TGTGCCAGCAGCGTAAGTCCCAAAAACATTCAGTACTTC
TRBJ2-6	.	TRBV25-1	few	CASSLQSPSGANVLTF	TGTGCCAGCAGCTTACAGTCACCCTCTGGGGCCAACGTCCTGACTTTC
TRBJ1-1	.	TRBV7-9	.	CASSPNLGTEAFF	TGTGCCAGCAGCCCTAACCTGGGCACTGAAGCTTTCTTT
TRBJ2-1	TRBD2	TRBV4-1	.	CASSQEASGRVVGNEQFF	TGCGCCAGCAGCCAAGAGGCTAGCGGGAGGGTAGTTGGCAATGAGCAGTTCTTC
TRBJ2-1	.	TRBV29-1	.	CSGDWLSSYNEQFF	TGCAGCGGGGACTGGCTTAGCTCCTACAATGAGCAGTTCTTC
TRBJ1-2	.	TRBV14	.	CASSQEAGGYQYGYTF	TGTGCCAGCAGCCAAGAAGCGGGGGGCTATCAATATGGCTACACCTTC
TRBJ2-7	.	TRBV29-1	.	CSVFSGEQYF	TGCAGCGTTTTCTCGGGGGAGCAGTACTTC
TRBJ2-3	TRBD1	TRBV27	.	CASSLGDRLTSTDTQYF	TGTGCCAGCAGTTTGGGGGACAGGCTAACTAGCACAGATACGCAGTATTTT
TRBJ2-7	TRBD1	TRBV5-1	few	CASSLGQGVDEQYF	TGCGCCAGCAGCCTTGGACAGGGGGTCGACGAGCAGTACTTC
TRBJ2-5	.	TRBV20-1	few	CSAWKETQYF	TGCAGTGCATGGAAAGAGACCCAGTACTTC
TRBJ2-6	TRBD1	TRBV15	.	CATSRGQSSSGANVLTF	TGTGCCACCAGCAGGGGACAGTCGAGCTCTGGGGCCAACGTCCTGACTTTC
TRBJ2-7	.	TRBV7-3	.	CASSLTPSTCEQYF	TGTGCCAGCAGCCTAACCCCTAGTACCTGCGAGCAGTACTTC
TRBJ2-5	TRBD1	TRBV20-1	.	CSATPRQGAPETQYF	TGCAGTGCTACCCCAAGGCAGGGGGCGCCTGAGACCCAGTACTTC
TRBJ2-1	TRBD2	TRBV6-5	.	CASSYAPSGSEQFF	TGTGCCAGCAGTTACGCTCCTAGCGGGTCTGAGCAGTTCTTC
TRBJ2-1	.	TRBV27	.	CASSITLESNEQFF	TGTGCCAGCAGCATAACACTGGAGAGCAATGAGCAGTTCTTC
TRBJ2-5	TRBD2	TRBV5-1	.	CASSDQRGGQETQYF	TGCGCCAGCAGCGACCAGCGGGGGGGCCAAGAGACCCAGTACTTC
TRBJ2-1	TRBD2	TRBV20-1	.	CSATEWSGREDEQFF	TGCAGTGCGACGGAGTGGAGCGGGAGAGAGGATGAGCAGTTCTTC
TRBJ2-1	.	TRBV5-5	.	CASSLLTYNEQFF	TGTGCCAGCAGCTTGTTGACGTACAATGAGCAGTTCTTC
TRBJ2-1	TRBD2	TRBV20-1	.	CSASRWALLRAGGRGYNEQFF	TGCAGTGCTAGTCGGTGGGCTCTCCTACGAGCGGGAGGCCGGGGCTACAATGAGCAGTTCTTC
TRBJ2-7	TRBD2	TRBV7-3	few	CASSQGLAPSYEQYF	TGTGCCAGCAGCCAGGGACTAGCGCCCTCCTACGAGCAGTACTTC
TRBJ1-2	.	TRBV5-1	once	CASSLGDRDRRPYGYTF	TGCGCCAGCAGCTTGGGGGACCGGGACCGCCGTCCCTATGGCTACACCTTC
TRBJ1-2	TRBD1	TRBV5-1	.	CASSLVFSDRGNGYTF	TGCGCCAGCAGCTTGGTTTTCTCGGACAGGGGAAATGGCTACACCTTC
TRBJ2-2	TRBD2	TRBV5-1	.	CASSLAGGPSGELFF	TGCGCCAGCAGCTTAGCGGGAGGGCCCTCCGGGGAGCTGTTTTTT
TRBJ1-1	.	TRBV12-5	.	CASGWGPEAFF	TGTGCTAGTGGGTGGGGTCCTGAAGCTTTCTTT
TRBJ2-7	.	TRBV9	.	CASSGRRVGDYEQYF	TGTGCCAGCAGCGGGCGACGGGTGGGAGACTACGAGCAGTACTTC
TRBJ1-2	.	TRBV6-6	.	CASTPRGAGVVPYGYTF	TGTGCCAGCACTCCACGGGGGGCAGGGGTTGTTCCTTATGGCTACACCTTC
TRBJ2-5	.	TRBV29-1	few	CSVEPSGVKGPQYF	TGCAGCGTTGAGCCCAGCGGCGTAAAAGGGCCCCAGTACTTC
TRBJ2-1	.	TRBV12-3/TRBV12-4	.	CASRPALYNEQFF	TGTGCCAGCAGACCAGCCCTGTACAATGAGCAGTTCTTC
TRBJ2-5	.	TRBV20-1	.	CSAPRGSQETQYF	TGCAGTGCTCCCCGGGGGAGCCAAGAGACCCAGTACTTC